What follows are 22 T cell receptor beta chains derived from one specimen sequenced in a study of T cells in narcolepsy. Here immunoSEQ multiplex PCR was the method, and the copy in TCRdb shows in-frame clones only, minus some. The profile shows approximately 32,000 clones, 82% of them singletons. Sequencing was carried out using CD45RA- memory CD4+ T cells from PBMCs. These receptors all come from a human donor with narcolepsy.

This clone was observed once. The genes are TRBV5-4 and TRBJ2-5; D uncertain. Trimming removed 1 base at V and 5 bases at J, with 12 bases between. This CDR3 spans 14 amino acids. CDR1 is SGHNT and CDR2 is YYREEE in the germline V gene (reference sequence). DNA of the CDR3: TGTGCCAGCAGCTTGACCCCCAATTGGGAGACCCAGTACTTC. As protein: CASSLTPNWETQYF.

The sample holds one count of this clone. The chain carries TRBV9 and TRBJ2-3; D might be TRBD1 (5 bases). Germline assignment: CDR1 SGDLS and CDR2 YYNGEE. V was shortened by 0 bases and J by 5 bases, with 16 bases between the two germline ends. CDR3 length equals 16 residues. The DNA of the CDR3 is TGTGCCAGCAGCGTAGGGCAGGGTTTAACCAGAGATACGCAGTATTTT. This codes for CASSVGQGLTRDTQYF. The full variable domain, its missing parts supplied by reference TRBV9 and TRBJ2-3, is DSGVTQTPKHLITATGQRVTLRCSPRSGDLSVYWYQQSLDQGLQFLIQYYNGEERAKGNILERFSAQQFPDLHSELNLSSLELGDSALYFCASSVGQGLTRDTQYFGPGTRLTVL.

The chain recombines TRBV20-1 with TRBJ1-1; D remains ambiguous. In germline, CDR1 is DFQATT, CDR2 SNEGSKA (reference sequence). The CDR3 loop spans 11 amino acids. Between the trimmed V and J ends, which lost 4 bases and 3 bases, there was a span of 6 bases. For the CDR3, the DNA is TGCAGTGCTATGGGTCACACTGAAGCTTTCTTT. This gives the protein CSAMGHTEAFF.

This chain uses TRBV19 with TRBJ1-2, with a weak D call TRBD1 (5 bases). CDR1 is LNHDA and CDR2 is SQIVND in the germline V gene (reference sequence). CDR3 length: 16 amino acids. Trimming removed 1 base at V and 8 bases at J, with 20 bases between. The CDR3, as DNA: TGTGCCAGTAGTATAGGTGGACAACTCCTATCGGGGGGCTACACCTTC. Protein product: CASSIGGQLLSGGYTF.

A remark on this clone: The CDR3 ends on some other residue instead of the conserved phenylalanine or tryptophan, so this is likely a read error. This chain connects TRBV30 to TRBJ1-2; no clear D. Between the trimmed V and J ends, which lost 1 base and 0 bases, there was a span of 12 bases. In germline, CDR1 is GTSNPN, CDR2 SVGIG (reference sequence). The CDR3 runs to 15 residues. DNA for the CDR3: TGTGCCTGGAGTGGGTGGGTTTTCTCTAACTATGGCTACACCCTC. Protein sequence: CAWSGWVFSNYGYTL.

This clone came up once. The chain links TRBV28 to TRBJ2-3, with D maybe TRBD2 (6 bases). V was cut by 7 bases and J by 1 base, with 12 bases left in between. CDR1 and CDR2 (germline): MDHEN, SYDVKM. The CDR3 runs to 14 residues. CDR3 sequence reads: CASKNGGGTDTQYF. The CDR3 DNA reads as TGTGCCAGCAAAAACGGGGGAGGCACAGATACGCAGTATTTT.

The V and J genes are TRBV5-1 and TRBJ1-6, with D tentatively TRBD1 (5 bases). V lost 4 bases, J lost 6 bases, and 14 bases lay in between. The length of the CDR3 is 15 residues. Germline values: CDR1 SGHRS, CDR2 YFSETQ. CDR3 in amino acids: CASSPIQGFNSPLHF. The CDR3 coding sequence is TGCGCCAGCAGCCCCATCCAGGGTTTTAATTCACCCCTCCACTTT. Drawing the rest from reference TRBV5-1 and TRBJ1-6, the complete variable domain is KAGVTQTPRYLIKTRGQQVTLSCSPISGHRSVSWYQQTPGQGLQFLFEYFSETQRNKGNFPGRFSGRQFSNSRSEMNVSTLELGDSALYLCASSPIQGFNSPLHFGNGTRLTVT.

The chain couples TRBV5-6 to TRBJ2-7, with D possibly TRBD2 on 6 matching bases. The V gene's germline CDR1 is SGHDT and CDR2 YYEEEE. V gave up 4 bases and J gave up 7 bases, with 21 bases separating them. This CDR3 comprises 15 residues. The CDR3 here is CASSGGTPVTLEQYF. The CDR3 DNA sequence: TGTGCCAGCAGCGGCGGGACGCCCGTCACTCTGGAGCAGTACTTC.

Turning to this clone: The same CDR3 can be traced to other DNA sequences in this sample. The chain combines TRBV5-1 with TRBJ2-3; 11 bases fit TRBD2. The J segment lost 6 bases and the V segment lost 0 bases, leaving 3 bases of the junction unmatched. CDR3 size: 15 residues. Germline loops: CDR1 SGHRS, CDR2 YFSETQ. CDR3 sequence reads: CASSLGLAGFDTQYF. The CDR3 bases are TGCGCCAGCAGCTTGGGACTAGCGGGATTCGATACGCAGTATTTT.

The V and J genes are TRBV19 and TRBJ1-5; D is unclear. CDR1 and CDR2 (germline): LNHDA, SQIVND (reference sequence). The CDR3 sequence is 13 residues long. V was trimmed by 1 base and J by 2 bases, leaving 3 bases between them. The CDR3 protein is CASSIGRNQPQHF. CDR3 bases: TGTGCCAGTAGTATAGGTCGCAATCAGCCCCAGCATTTT.

The chain employs TRBV5-4 and TRBJ2-1; TRBD2 agrees at 11 bases. This CDR3 region has 16 residues. Germline CDR1 is SGHNT and CDR2 is YYREEE (reference sequence). V lost 0 bases and J lost 8; bases outside the gene matches: 7. The CDR3 bases are TGTGCCAGCAGCTTGGTGCCTAGCGGGGGGTTACATGAGCAGTTCTTC. This translates into CASSLVPSGGLHEQFF.

CDR3: CASSFRFTDRPLANYGYTF. In DNA, the CDR3 is TGTGCCAGCAGTTTTCGGTTCACCGACAGGCCTTTAGCTAACTATGGCTACACCTTC. The chain links TRBV27 to TRBJ1-2; D may be TRBD1 (6 bases). Trimming removed 3 bases from V and 0 bases from J, with 23 bases in between. CDR3 length equals 19 residues. The V gene's germline CDR1 is MNHEY and CDR2 SMNVEV (reference sequence).

The rearrangement uses TRBV28 and TRBJ1-5; D not resolved. Germline V CDR1 and CDR2: MDHEN, SYDVKM. The CDR3 is 15 amino acids. Trimming removed 4 bases from V and 5 bases from J, with 15 bases in between. This CDR3 reads CASSSPGNLYQPQHF. The CDR3, as DNA: TGTGCCAGCAGTTCACCGGGAAATCTTTATCAGCCCCAGCATTTT.

The V and J genes are TRBV6-1 and TRBJ1-5; 7 nucleotides line up with TRBD1. V was pared by 1 base and J by 5 bases, with 8 bases of the junction left unmatched. CDR3 length equals 16 residues. Germline values: CDR1 MNHNS, CDR2 SASEGT. CDR3 loop: CASSEVRQGGDQPQHF. CDR3 in DNA: TGTGCCAGCAGTGAAGTGAGACAGGGTGGGGATCAGCCCCAGCATTTT.

The chain is built from TRBV7-8 and TRBJ1-2; tentatively, D is TRBD1 (5 bases). CDR1 is SGHVS, CDR2 FQNEAQ, per germline. Trimming pared 4 bases from V and 6 bases from J, leaving 12 bases between. The CDR3 contains 13 residues. CDR3 sequence: CASSSRVPHGYTF. The CDR3, as DNA: TGTGCCAGCAGCTCCAGGGTGCCCCATGGCTACACCTTC.

A few counts support this clone. V gene TRBV9 combines with J gene TRBJ2-3; tentative D call: TRBD2 (6 bases). The CDR3 runs 15 residues. V lost 0 bases and J lost 2, with 10 bases in between. Germline V gene lookup returns CDR1 SGDLS and CDR2 YYNGEE. CDR3 nucleotide sequence: TGTGCCAGCAGCGTAGGCGGGGCGTTCACAGATACGCAGTATTTT. This translates into CASSVGGAFTDTQYF.

The chain has TRBV6-6 and TRBJ1-4; D perhaps matches TRBD1 (5 bases). CDR1 and CDR2 from the germline V gene are MNHNY and SVGAGI (reference sequence). CDR3 length: 14 amino acids. V was pared by 5 bases and J by 5 bases, with 12 bases between. This CDR3 is CASSQGPMNEKLFF. In DNA, the CDR3 is TGTGCCAGCAGTCAGGGACCGATGAATGAAAAACTGTTTTTT.

The V gene is TRBV11-2, the J gene TRBJ2-7; 9 nucleotides line up with TRBD2. J was trimmed by 1 base and V by 6 bases; bases with no gene match: 10. Germline lookup yields CDR1 SGHAT and CDR2 FQNNGV. This CDR3 comprises 16 residues. The CDR3 nucleotides read TGTGCCAGCAGTAAAGCGGGAGGACGCTCATCCTACGAGCAGTACTTC. Translated, it gives CASSKAGGRSSYEQYF.

About this clone: The same CDR3 is also encoded by other DNA sequences in this sample. This rearrangement joins TRBV30 to TRBJ2-3, with D possibly being TRBD1 (6 bases). V was shortened by 5 bases and J by 2 bases, with 11 bases between the two germline ends. Germline CDR1 and CDR2: GTSNPN and SVGIG (reference sequence). The CDR3 totals 13 residues. CDR3 coding DNA: TGTGCCTGGGCCAGGGGAAACACAGATACGCAGTATTTT. Its translation is CAWARGNTDTQYF.

V and J are TRBV9 and TRBJ1-4; 8 nucleotides align to TRBD1. Germline loops: CDR1 SGDLS, CDR2 YYNGEE. V trimming: 4 bases; J trimming: 3 bases; junction bases outside the gene matches: 8. CDR3 length: 16 residues. CDR3 region: CASSTGPGQANEKLFF. The CDR3 DNA sequence: TGTGCCAGCAGCACCGGACCGGGACAGGCTAATGAAAAACTGTTTTTT.

This chain links TRBV6-5 with TRBJ2-2, with no clear D. The CDR3 runs to 14 residues. Per the germline V gene, CDR1 is MNHEY and CDR2 is SVGAGI. V lost 3 bases and J 3 bases, leaving 8 bases between the germline ends. The CDR3 loop reads CASSYYRDTGELFF. The CDR3 DNA reads TGTGCCAGCAGTTATTACAGAGACACCGGGGAGCTGTTTTTT.

This clone was seen once. The chain links TRBV18 to TRBJ2-7; D uncertain. CDR1 and CDR2 (germline): KGHSH, LQKENI. The CDR3 is made up of 13 amino acids. The ends were cut back, 1 base at V and 4 bases at J, with 8 bases in the middle. Here the CDR3 DNA reads TGTGCCAGCTCACCACTCCCAATGTACGAGCAGTACTTC. Its protein is CASSPLPMYEQYF.